This is a list of T cell receptor beta chains from one sample in a study of T-cell memory formation after mild COVID-19. TCRdb re-called the 5' RACE reads with MiXCR, one entry per CDR3 protein. The sample carries roughly 560,000 distinct CDR3 sequences, about a fifth recorded once. Input material: PBMCs or a T cell subset sorted from them (not recorded which). The receptor set was obtained from an adult woman who had mild COVID-19 (a few samples of this study predate the infection). Cell type and time point are not known. Each CDR3 is given with its conserved first and last residue. The D gene is left open where the match is weak. Size values are once, few and many counts, or a class for expanded clones, and some rows have none.

CDR3 DNA: TGCGCCAGCAGCCACCCCGGGGCGGGGTCGGGAGATACGCAGTATTTT; CDR3 protein: CASSHPGAGSGDTQYF; V gene: TRBV4-1; D gene: NA; J gene: TRBJ2-3; clone size: NA
CDR3 DNA: TGTGCCAGCTCGCCAGGCGAAGGGGAAGGCTATGGCTACACCTTC; CDR3 protein: CASSPGEGEGYGYTF; V gene: TRBV18; D gene: NA; J gene: TRBJ1-2; clone size: few
CDR3 DNA: TGTGCCATCTCCGGGGGGACTGCTAAGGACGATGAGCAGTTCTTC; CDR3 protein: CAISGGTAKDDEQFF; V gene: TRBV10-3; D gene: TRBD2; J gene: TRBJ2-1; clone size: NA
CDR3 DNA: TGTGCCAGCAGCTTAACGGACAGCACTTCGCCCGACAATGAGCAGTTCTTC; CDR3 protein: CASSLTDSTSPDNEQFF; V gene: TRBV7-3; D gene: NA; J gene: TRBJ2-1; clone size: few
CDR3 DNA: TGTGCCAGCAGCCGGACTAGCGGGGGGAACAATGAGCAGTTCTTC; CDR3 protein: CASSRTSGGNNEQFF; V gene: TRBV11-2; D gene: TRBD2; J gene: TRBJ2-1; clone size: NA
CDR3 DNA: TGTGCCAGCAGTCTAGCCCGGACTAGCGGTTACAATGAGCAGTTCTTC; CDR3 protein: CASSLARTSGYNEQFF; V gene: TRBV6-2/TRBV6-3; D gene: TRBD2; J gene: TRBJ2-1; clone size: few
CDR3 DNA: TGTGCCAGCAGCTCCGGATATGGGGAGACCCAGTACTTC; CDR3 protein: CASSSGYGETQYF; V gene: TRBV7-2; D gene: NA; J gene: TRBJ2-5; clone size: NA
CDR3 DNA: TGCAGTGCCCCCGGGGCGCCTCAAGAGACCCAGTACTTC; CDR3 protein: CSAPGAPQETQYF; V gene: TRBV20-1; D gene: NA; J gene: TRBJ2-5; clone size: NA
CDR3 DNA: TGTGCCATCAGTGAGAGTGGGGTTGGGAATGGCGGCTACACCTTC; CDR3 protein: CAISESGVGNGGYTF; V gene: TRBV10-3; D gene: NA; J gene: TRBJ1-2; clone size: many
CDR3 DNA: TGTGCCAGCAGTGAATTTTTAGGGGGGGCACACAATGAGCAGTTCTTC; CDR3 protein: CASSEFLGGAHNEQFF; V gene: TRBV25-1; D gene: NA; J gene: TRBJ2-1; clone size: few
CDR3 DNA: TGTGCCAGCAGCTTAGTAGGGGGACAGGCAATAGGCGAGACCCAGTACTTC; CDR3 protein: CASSLVGGQAIGETQYF; V gene: TRBV7-6; D gene: TRBD1; J gene: TRBJ2-5; clone size: many
CDR3 DNA: TGTGCCAGCAGCTTCTCGATCCCGCACTTCGGTGGCTACACCTTC; CDR3 protein: CASSFSIPHFGGYTF; V gene: TRBV7-9; D gene: NA; J gene: TRBJ1-2; clone size: few
CDR3 DNA: TGTGCCAGCAGAGAGAACAGGGGAACCGGGGAGCTGTTTTTT; CDR3 protein: CASRENRGTGELFF; V gene: TRBV5-4; D gene: TRBD1; J gene: TRBJ2-2; clone size: many
CDR3 DNA: TGTGCCAGCAGCTATAGCGGGAGGGGGGGCACAGATACGCAGTATTTT; CDR3 protein: CASSYSGRGGTDTQYF; V gene: TRBV7-3; D gene: TRBD2; J gene: TRBJ2-3; clone size: NA
CDR3 DNA: TGCGCCAGCAGCCCTACCGGGACTCAGCAAAGGATGGAGCAGTACTTC; CDR3 protein: CASSPTGTQQRMEQYF; V gene: TRBV5-1; D gene: NA; J gene: TRBJ2-7; clone size: NA
CDR3 DNA: TGTGCCAGCAGTTTATCTTCAAAGGGCGAGCAGTACTTC; CDR3 protein: CASSLSSKGEQYF; V gene: TRBV12-3/TRBV12-4; D gene: NA; J gene: TRBJ2-7; clone size: NA
CDR3 DNA: TGTGCCAGCATGATGGGACAGGGGAGTGAAGCTTTCTTT; CDR3 protein: CASMMGQGSEAFF; V gene: TRBV6-1; D gene: TRBD1; J gene: TRBJ1-1; clone size: NA
CDR3 DNA: TGTGCCACCAGGAGCAGTCCGGGAGTGACAGATACGCAGTATTTT; CDR3 protein: CATRSSPGVTDTQYF; V gene: TRBV15; D gene: NA; J gene: TRBJ2-3; clone size: few
CDR3 DNA: TGTGCCAGCAGCCCCGGCATAGGTATCAATCAGCCCCAGCATTTT; CDR3 protein: CASSPGIGINQPQHF; V gene: TRBV7-6; D gene: NA; J gene: TRBJ1-5; clone size: NA
CDR3 DNA: TGTGCCAGCAGCATTGCTAGCGGGAGCTACGAGCAGTACTTC; CDR3 protein: CASSIASGSYEQYF; V gene: TRBV6-2/TRBV6-3; D gene: TRBD2; J gene: TRBJ2-7; clone size: NA
CDR3 DNA: TGTGCCAGCAGCTTCGAGCTCGGGGAGCTGTTTTTT; CDR3 protein: CASSFELGELFF; V gene: TRBV7-9; D gene: NA; J gene: TRBJ2-2; clone size: NA
CDR3 DNA: TGTGCCACCAGTGATTCCCGACAGGCCTCCTACGAGCAGTACTTC; CDR3 protein: CATSDSRQASYEQYF; V gene: TRBV24-1; D gene: NA; J gene: TRBJ2-7; clone size: few
CDR3 DNA: TGTGCCAGCAGCCATCATCCACCCCGGGCGGACACTGAAGCTTTCTTT; CDR3 protein: CASSHHPPRADTEAFF; V gene: TRBV6-4; D gene: NA; J gene: TRBJ1-1; clone size: NA
CDR3 DNA: TGCAGTGCCCCTAGAAATGTGGGAACTGAAGCTTTCTTT; CDR3 protein: CSAPRNVGTEAFF; V gene: TRBV20-1; D gene: NA; J gene: TRBJ1-1; clone size: few
CDR3 DNA: TGTGCCAGCAGCGAGGGACATTGGACGACCAAAAACATTCAGTACTTC; CDR3 protein: CASSEGHWTTKNIQYF; V gene: TRBV13; D gene: NA; J gene: TRBJ2-4; clone size: NA
CDR3 DNA: TGTGCCAGCAGCTTGGGGACAGGGCATCAGGAGCAGTTCTTC; CDR3 protein: CASSLGTGHQEQFF; V gene: TRBV5-6; D gene: TRBD1; J gene: TRBJ2-1; clone size: NA
CDR3 DNA: TGTGCCAGCAGTTACTCCGGGACATTGAATGAGCAGTTCTTC; CDR3 protein: CASSYSGTLNEQFF; V gene: TRBV6-2/TRBV6-3; D gene: NA; J gene: TRBJ2-1; clone size: few
CDR3 DNA: TGTGCCAGCAGCGTTGATTCCGGGACAGGGCGGGGCGGGGAGCTGTTTTTT; CDR3 protein: CASSVDSGTGRGGELFF; V gene: TRBV9; D gene: TRBD1; J gene: TRBJ2-2; clone size: NA
CDR3 DNA: TGTGCCAGCAGGCCAATCACAGATACGCAGTATTTT; CDR3 protein: CASRPITDTQYF; V gene: TRBV12-3/TRBV12-4; D gene: NA; J gene: TRBJ2-3; clone size: few
CDR3 DNA: TGTGCCAGCAGTGAAGGGCCTGCGACTAGCGGGAGTGCGGATACGCAGTATTTT; CDR3 protein: CASSEGPATSGSADTQYF; V gene: TRBV2; D gene: TRBD2; J gene: TRBJ2-3; clone size: NA
CDR3 DNA: TGTGCCTGGAGTACCGGGCCCTACGAGCAGTACTTC; CDR3 protein: CAWSTGPYEQYF; V gene: TRBV30; D gene: NA; J gene: TRBJ2-7; clone size: NA
CDR3 DNA: TGTGCCAGCAGCCAAGATGTCCCGTCTCTAGCGGGTCCCAATGAGCAGTTCTTC; CDR3 protein: CASSQDVPSLAGPNEQFF; V gene: TRBV3-1; D gene: TRBD2; J gene: TRBJ2-1; clone size: few
CDR3 DNA: TGCGCCAGCAGCTTGGGTCAGGACTCCTACGAGCAGTACTTC; CDR3 protein: CASSLGQDSYEQYF; V gene: TRBV5-1; D gene: NA; J gene: TRBJ2-7; clone size: many
CDR3 DNA: TGTGCCAGCAGCTTTGGCGGGACAGGGGGAATCAATGAGCAGTTCTTC; CDR3 protein: CASSFGGTGGINEQFF; V gene: TRBV7-2; D gene: TRBD1; J gene: TRBJ2-1; clone size: few
CDR3 DNA: TGTGCCAGCAGTGATATAGGGACCGCGGATGAAAAACTGTTTTTT; CDR3 protein: CASSDIGTADEKLFF; V gene: TRBV6-1; D gene: NA; J gene: TRBJ1-4; clone size: NA
CDR3 DNA: TGTGCCAGCAGTTACTCACCGGACTTGACAGATACGCAGTATTTT; CDR3 protein: CASSYSPDLTDTQYF; V gene: TRBV27; D gene: NA; J gene: TRBJ2-3; clone size: NA
CDR3 DNA: TGTGCCAGCTCACCTTCTGTACTAGCGGGGACCGGGGAGCTGTTTTTT; CDR3 protein: CASSPSVLAGTGELFF; V gene: TRBV18; D gene: TRBD2; J gene: TRBJ2-2; clone size: few
CDR3 DNA: TGTGCCAGCACGCCCAGGGACCCTTTAAGATATGGCTACACCTTC; CDR3 protein: CASTPRDPLRYGYTF; V gene: TRBV6-2/TRBV6-3; D gene: NA; J gene: TRBJ1-2; clone size: few
CDR3 DNA: TGTGCCAGCAGCTTAGGCCGCAGAAACAATGAGCAGTTCTTC; CDR3 protein: CASSLGRRNNEQFF; V gene: TRBV13; D gene: NA; J gene: TRBJ2-1; clone size: NA
CDR3 DNA: TGTGCCAGCAGCGGGGGGGCTAGATACACAGATACGCAGTATTTT; CDR3 protein: CASSGGARYTDTQYF; V gene: TRBV2; D gene: TRBD2; J gene: TRBJ2-3; clone size: NA
CDR3 DNA: TGTGCCTGGAGTTGGGGGGTGAGGGATACGCAGTATTTT; CDR3 protein: CAWSWGVRDTQYF; V gene: TRBV30; D gene: NA; J gene: TRBJ2-3; clone size: NA